This TCR beta chain was obtained from a study of T cells in Graves' hyperthyroidism and ophthalmopathy. What was amplified from RNA transcripts were TCR beta CDR3 regions. The HTBI set primed first-round TCR CDR3 RT-PCR. From the multiplex PCR reads, TCRdb called clonotypes with MiXCR, one entry per CDR3 protein. The sample lists approximately 480,000 distinct CDR3 sequences; around 21% were seen once. In its sample, this clonotype was seen many times. Germline CDR1 and CDR2: SGHDN and FVKESK. CDR3 length: 14 amino acids. The V segment lost 6 bases and the J segment 3 bases; nucleotides outside the gene matches: 7.

This chain uses TRBV14 with TRBJ1-2; 7 bases match TRBD1. The receptor was isolated from a man aged 18 to 29 with Graves' hyperthyroidism. Sequenced input: blood. The CDR3, as DNA: TGTGCCAGCAGTCCAGGGGGATTCGACTATGGCTACACCTTC. It encodes CASSPGGFDYGYTF.